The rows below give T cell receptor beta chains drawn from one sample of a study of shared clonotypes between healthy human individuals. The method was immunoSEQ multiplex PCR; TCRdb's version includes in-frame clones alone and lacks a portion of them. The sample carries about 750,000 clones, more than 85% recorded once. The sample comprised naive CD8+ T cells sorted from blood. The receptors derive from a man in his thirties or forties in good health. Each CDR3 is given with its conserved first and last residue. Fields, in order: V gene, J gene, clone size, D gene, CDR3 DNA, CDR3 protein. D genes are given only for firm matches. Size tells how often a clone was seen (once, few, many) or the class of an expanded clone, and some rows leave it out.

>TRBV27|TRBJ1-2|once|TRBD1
TGTGCCAGCAGGCCGGCGGCAGGGGGGCATCTTGGCTACACCTTC
CASRPAAGGHLGYTF
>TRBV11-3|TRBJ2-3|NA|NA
TGTGCCAGCAGCTTAAGGGACGGGAATACGCAGTATTTT
CASSLRDGNTQYF
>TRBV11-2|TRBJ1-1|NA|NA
TGTGCCAGCAGCTTAGATTCAGGGATCGGAGCTTTCTTT
CASSLDSGIGAFF
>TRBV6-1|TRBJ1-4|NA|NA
TGTGCCAGCAGTGACGGATATTGGAATGAAAAACTGTTTTTT
CASSDGYWNEKLFF
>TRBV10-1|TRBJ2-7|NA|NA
TGCGCCAGCAACTTGGACAGTCCCTACGAGCAGTACTTC
CASNLDSPYEQYF
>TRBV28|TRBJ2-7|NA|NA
TGTGCCAGCAGTCCCCTGGTCGGGGGCCCCCTCTCCTACGAGCAGTACTTC
CASSPLVGGPLSYEQYF
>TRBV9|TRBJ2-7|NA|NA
TGTGCCAGCAGCGTAGGTGACAGTTTTAAAGAGCAGTACTTC
CASSVGDSFKEQYF
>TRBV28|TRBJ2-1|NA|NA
TGTGCCAGCAGACACCGGGACTTTTACAATGAGCAGTTCTTC
CASRHRDFYNEQFF
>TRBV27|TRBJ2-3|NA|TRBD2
TGTGCCAGCAGTTGGGTCGGGGGGGCAAGGGATACGCAGTATTTT
CASSWVGGARDTQYF
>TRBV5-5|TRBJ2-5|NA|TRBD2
TGTGCCAGCAGCTTGGGGGAGGGAGGATTAGCGCTGTGGGAGACCCAGTACTTC
CASSLGEGGLALWETQYF
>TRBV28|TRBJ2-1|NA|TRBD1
TGTGCCAGCAGTCCCGGGACAGTCAGTCCCTACAATGAGCAGTTCTTC
CASSPGTVSPYNEQFF
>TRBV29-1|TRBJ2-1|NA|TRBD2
TGCAGCGTTGAAGGGGCGTGGGCTAGCGGGAGGGATGAGCAGTTCTTC
CSVEGAWASGRDEQFF
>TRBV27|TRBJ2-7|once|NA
TGTGCCAGCAGTTTCCTGAGCTCCTACGAGCAGTACTTC
CASSFLSSYEQYF
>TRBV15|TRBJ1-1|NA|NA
TGTGCCACCAGCAGAGAATTGAACACTGAAGCTTTCTTT
CATSRELNTEAFF
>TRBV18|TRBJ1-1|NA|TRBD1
TGTGCCAGCTCACCTTACGCCTGGGACAGAGAAGAAGCTTTCTTT
CASSPYAWDREEAFF
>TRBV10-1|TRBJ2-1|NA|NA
TGCGCCAGCAGTGAGACTGAGTGGGCTAAGCAGTTCTTC
CASSETEWAKQFF
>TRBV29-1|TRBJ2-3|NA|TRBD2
TGCAGCGTTGTCGCACTTGTCGGGAGGGCCCCAGATACGCAGTATTTT
CSVVALVGRAPDTQYF
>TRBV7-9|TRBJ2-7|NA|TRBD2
TGTGCCAGCAGCTCCCTAGGGGGACTAGCGGGAGGGCCAGGTTACGAGCAGTACTTC
CASSSLGGLAGGPGYEQYF
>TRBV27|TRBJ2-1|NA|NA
TGTGCCAGCAGTTTTAGTAGCGTCAATGAGCAGTTCTTC
CASSFSSVNEQFF